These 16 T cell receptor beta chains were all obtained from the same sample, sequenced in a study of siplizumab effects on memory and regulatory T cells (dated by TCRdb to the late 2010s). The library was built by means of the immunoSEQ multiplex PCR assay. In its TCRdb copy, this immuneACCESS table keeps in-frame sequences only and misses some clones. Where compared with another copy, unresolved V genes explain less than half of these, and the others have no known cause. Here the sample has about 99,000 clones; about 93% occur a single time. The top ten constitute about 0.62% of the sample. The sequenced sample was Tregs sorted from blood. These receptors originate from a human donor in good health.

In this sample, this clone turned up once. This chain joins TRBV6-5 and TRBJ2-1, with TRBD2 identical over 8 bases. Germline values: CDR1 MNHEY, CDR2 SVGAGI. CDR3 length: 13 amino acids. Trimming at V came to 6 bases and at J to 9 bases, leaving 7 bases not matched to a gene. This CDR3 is CASRGLVNGEQFF. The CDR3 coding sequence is TGTGCCAGCAGGGGACTAGTGAATGGTGAGCAGTTCTTC.

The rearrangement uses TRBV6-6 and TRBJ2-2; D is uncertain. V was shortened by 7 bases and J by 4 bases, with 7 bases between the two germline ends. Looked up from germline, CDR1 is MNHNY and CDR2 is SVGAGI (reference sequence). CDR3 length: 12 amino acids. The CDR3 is CASTMFTGELFF. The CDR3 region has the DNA TGTGCCAGCACCATGTTCACCGGGGAGCTGTTTTTT.

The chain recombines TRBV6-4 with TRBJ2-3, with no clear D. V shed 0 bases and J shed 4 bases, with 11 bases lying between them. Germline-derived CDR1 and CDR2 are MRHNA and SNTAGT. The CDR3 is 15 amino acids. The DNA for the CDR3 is TGTGCCAGCAGTGACTCGAGATTGCTATCAGATACGCAGTATTTT. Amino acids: CASSDSRLLSDTQYF.

The CDR3 sequence is CASSLGLAGGLKDTQYF. CDR3 DNA sequence: TGTGCCAGCAGCCTCGGACTAGCGGGGGGGCTTAAAGATACGCAGTATTTT. The V gene is TRBV9, the J gene TRBJ2-3; 15 bases fit TRBD2. V was pared by 4 bases and J by 5 bases, with 8 bases of the junction left unmatched. This CDR3 has 17 amino acids. Germline CDR1 reads SGDLS; CDR2 reads YYNGEE.

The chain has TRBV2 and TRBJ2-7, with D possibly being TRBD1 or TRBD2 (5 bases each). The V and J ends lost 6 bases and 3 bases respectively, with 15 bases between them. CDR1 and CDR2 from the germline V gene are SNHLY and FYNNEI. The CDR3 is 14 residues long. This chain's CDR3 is CASRGTEYRYEQYF. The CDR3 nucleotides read TGTGCCAGCAGGGGGACGGAGTATCGCTACGAGCAGTACTTC. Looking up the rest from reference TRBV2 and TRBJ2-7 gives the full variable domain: EPEVTQTPSHQVTQMGQEVILRCVPISNHLYFYWYRQILGQKVEFLVSFYNNEISEKSEIFDDQFSVERPDGSNFTLKIRSTKLEDSAMYFCASRGTEYRYEQYFGPGTRLTVT.

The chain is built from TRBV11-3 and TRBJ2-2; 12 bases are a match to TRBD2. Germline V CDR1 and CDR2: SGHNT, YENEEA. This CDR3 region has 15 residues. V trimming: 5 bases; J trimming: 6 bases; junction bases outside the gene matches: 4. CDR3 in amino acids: CASSPSGRAAGELFF. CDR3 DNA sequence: TGTGCCAGCAGCCCTAGCGGGAGGGCCGCCGGGGAGCTGTTTTTT.

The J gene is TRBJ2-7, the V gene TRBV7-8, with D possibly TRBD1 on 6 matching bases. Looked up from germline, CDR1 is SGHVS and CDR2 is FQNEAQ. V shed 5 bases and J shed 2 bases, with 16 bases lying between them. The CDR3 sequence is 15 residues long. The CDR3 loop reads CASSEFSGATYEQYF. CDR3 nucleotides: TGTGCCAGCAGCGAATTCTCAGGGGCCACCTACGAGCAGTACTTC.

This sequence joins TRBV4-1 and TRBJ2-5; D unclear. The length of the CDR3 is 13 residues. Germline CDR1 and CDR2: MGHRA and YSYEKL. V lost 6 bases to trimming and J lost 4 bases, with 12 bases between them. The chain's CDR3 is CASSPPHGETQYF. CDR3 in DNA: TGCGCCAGCAGTCCTCCGCATGGAGAGACCCAGTACTTC.

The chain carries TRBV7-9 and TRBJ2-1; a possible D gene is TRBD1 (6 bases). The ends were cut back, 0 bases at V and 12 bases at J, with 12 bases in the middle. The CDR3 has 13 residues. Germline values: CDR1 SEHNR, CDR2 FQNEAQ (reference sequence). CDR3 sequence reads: CASSLAGTPGQFF. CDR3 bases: TGTGCCAGCAGCTTAGCGGGGACACCGGGGCAGTTCTTC.

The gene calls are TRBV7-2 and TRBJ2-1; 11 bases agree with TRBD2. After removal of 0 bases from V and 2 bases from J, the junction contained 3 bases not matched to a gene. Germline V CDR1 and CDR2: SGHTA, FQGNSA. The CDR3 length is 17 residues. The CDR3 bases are TGTGCCAGCAGCTTAGCTGGGACTAGCGGCGCCTACAATGAGCAGTTCTTC. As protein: CASSLAGTSGAYNEQFF.

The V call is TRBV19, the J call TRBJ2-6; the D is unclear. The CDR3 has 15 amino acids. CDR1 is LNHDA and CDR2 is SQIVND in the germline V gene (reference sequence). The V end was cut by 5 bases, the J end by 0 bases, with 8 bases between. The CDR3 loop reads CASSPGISGANVLTF. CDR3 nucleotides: TGTGCCAGTAGTCCAGGTATCTCTGGGGCCAACGTCCTGACTTTC.

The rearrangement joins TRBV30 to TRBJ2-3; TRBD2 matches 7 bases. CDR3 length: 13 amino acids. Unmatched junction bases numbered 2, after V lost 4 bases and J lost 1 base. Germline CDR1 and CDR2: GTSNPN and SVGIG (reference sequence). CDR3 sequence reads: CAWKRGGTDTQYF. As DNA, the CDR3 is TGTGCCTGGAAGCGGGGCGGCACAGATACGCAGTATTTT. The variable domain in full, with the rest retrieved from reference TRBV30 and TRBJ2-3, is SQTIHQWPATLVQPVGSPLSLECTVEGTSNPNLYWYRQAAGRGLQLLFYSVGIGQISSEVPQNLSASRPQDRQFILSSKKLLLSDSGFYLCAWKRGGTDTQYFGPGTRLTVL.

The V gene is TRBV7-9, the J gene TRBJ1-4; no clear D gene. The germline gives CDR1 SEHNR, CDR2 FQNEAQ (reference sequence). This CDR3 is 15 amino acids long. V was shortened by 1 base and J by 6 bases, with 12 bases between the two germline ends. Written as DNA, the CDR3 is TGTGCCAGCAGCTTAGTGGGCAACATGGATGAAAAACTGTTTTTT. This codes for CASSLVGNMDEKLFF.

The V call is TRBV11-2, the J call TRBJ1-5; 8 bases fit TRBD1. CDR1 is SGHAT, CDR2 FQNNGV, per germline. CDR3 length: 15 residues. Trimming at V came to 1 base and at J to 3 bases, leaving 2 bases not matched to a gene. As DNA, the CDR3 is TGTGCCAGCAGCTTAGGCAGGGGGCCCAATCAGCCCCAGCATTTT. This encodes CASSLGRGPNQPQHF.

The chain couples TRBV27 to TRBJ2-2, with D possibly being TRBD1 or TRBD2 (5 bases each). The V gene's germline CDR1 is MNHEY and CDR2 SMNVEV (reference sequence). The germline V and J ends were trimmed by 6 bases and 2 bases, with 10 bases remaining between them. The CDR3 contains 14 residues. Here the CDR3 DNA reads TGTGCCAGCAGAGGGACGGTTAACACCGGGGAGCTGTTTTTT. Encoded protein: CASRGTVNTGELFF.

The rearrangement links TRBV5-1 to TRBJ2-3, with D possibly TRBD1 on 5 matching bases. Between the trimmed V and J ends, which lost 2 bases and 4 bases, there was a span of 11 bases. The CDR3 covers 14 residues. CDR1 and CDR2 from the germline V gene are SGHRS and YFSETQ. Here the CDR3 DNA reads TGCGCCAGCAGCTTAGTGCCAGGGTCAGATACGCAGTATTTT. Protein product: CASSLVPGSDTQYF.